Listed below are T cell receptor beta chains from one sample, sequenced in a study of CD8+ T cells in alopecia areata. Data came from immunoSEQ multiplex PCR; TCRdb stores just in-frame clones and leaves some out. This sample has 75,000 to 100,000 clones, with 41% found just once. Sequenced material: CD4+ T cells sorted from blood. The source of these receptors is a human donor with alopecia areata. Both conserved end residues are part of each CDR3. D genes are given only for firm matches. The size field is filled for only some rows; it gives once, few, many or a size class.

v_call,clone_size,d_call,j_call,cdr3_nt,cdr3_aa
TRBV30,-,-,TRBJ2-3,TGTGCCTGGAGTGTGGCCAATCTTGTGCAGTATTTT,CAWSVANLVQYF
TRBV6-5,-,-,TRBJ1-2,TGTGCCAGCAGCCTAGACAGTTCGGAAGGCTACACCTTC,CASSLDSSEGYTF
TRBV6-6,-,TRBD2,TRBJ2-3,TGTGCCAGCGGCTACGGGACTAGCGTTCCAGATACGCAGTATTTT,CASGYGTSVPDTQYF
TRBV4-2,-,-,TRBJ1-2,TGTGCCAGCAGCCCCGAACAGGCTCCTAACTATGGCTACACCTTC,CASSPEQAPNYGYTF
TRBV6-1,few,-,TRBJ2-1,TGTGCCAGCAGGGCCGGCGGGTCGGGTTACAATGAGCAGTTCTTC,CASRAGGSGYNEQFF
TRBV7-2,-,TRBD2,TRBJ2-1,TGTGCCAGCAGCTTAGTCAGCGGGGGGGCCCGTGAGCAGTTCTTC,CASSLVSGGAREQFF
TRBV4-2,-,-,TRBJ1-1,TGTGCCAGCAGCCAAGATCTGTCTGGCAGGGTAGGTGGTGAAGCTTTCTTT,CASSQDLSGRVGGEAFF
TRBV7-9,few,-,TRBJ2-2,TGTGCCCGGGGTCACAGGGAGAACACCGGGGAGCTGTTTTTT,CARGHRENTGELFF
TRBV6-4,-,TRBD1,TRBJ2-1,TGTGCCAACCAGGACAGGGATTCCTACAATGAGCAGTTCTTC,CANQDRDSYNEQFF
TRBV4-1,-,-,TRBJ2-7,TGCGCCAGCAGACCCGATGCGGGGGCCTCGGTCGTCTATGGCGAGCAGTACTTC,CASRPDAGASVVYGEQYF
TRBV15,-,TRBD2,TRBJ2-3,TGTGCCACCAGCAGAGATTTACGTGCGGGAGGCCCCCCGGATACGCAGTATTTT,CATSRDLRAGGPPDTQYF
TRBV4-3,few,-,TRBJ2-5,TGCGCCAGCAGCCAAGAGCCTAGCGCAGAGACCCAGTACTTC,CASSQEPSAETQYF
TRBV4-3,-,-,TRBJ2-7,TGCGCCAGCAGCCAAGACCGGGACGGAGCCTACGAGCAGTACTTC,CASSQDRDGAYEQYF
TRBV30,-,-,TRBJ1-2,TGTGCCTGGAGTCCGCGACCCAATCGAGATGGCTACACCTTC,CAWSPRPNRDGYTF
TRBV18,few,-,TRBJ1-1,TGTGCCAGCTCACGGGGTGGTGAAGCTTTCTTT,CASSRGGEAFF
TRBV9,-,TRBD2,TRBJ2-1,TGTGCCAGCAGCGCCAGAGCGGGGCGATCCTACAATGAGCAGTTCTTC,CASSARAGRSYNEQFF
TRBV15,-,-,TRBJ2-5,TGTGCCACCAGCAGAGACCACCATCAAGAGACCCAGTACTTC,CATSRDHHQETQYF
TRBV28,-,TRBD1,TRBJ1-5,TGTGCCAGCAGGTCTCACAGGGGGCAGGGCAATCAGCCCCAGCATTTT,CASRSHRGQGNQPQHF
TRBV18,-,TRBD1,TRBJ2-5,TGTGCCAGCTCACCCGGACAGGGAGAGACCCAGTACTTC,CASSPGQGETQYF
TRBV4-1,-,-,TRBJ2-7,TGCGCCAGCAGCTCCGGGACGGACCCCTACGAGCAGTACTTC,CASSSGTDPYEQYF
TRBV30,few,TRBD1,TRBJ1-4,TGTGCCTGGAGCCAAGGACAGGGTTCTAATGAAAAACTGTTTTTT,CAWSQGQGSNEKLFF
TRBV7-2,-,-,TRBJ1-1,TGTGCCAGCAGCTTACAGATGAACACTGAAGCTTTCTTT,CASSLQMNTEAFF
TRBV30,-,-,TRBJ2-2,TGTGCCTGGAGTGTACTTCGTGGCCAGACGAACACCGGGGAGCTGTTTTTT,CAWSVLRGQTNTGELFF
TRBV5-1,few,TRBD2,TRBJ2-6,TGCGCCAGCAGCTTGGCTTCTAGCGGGCCCTCTGGGGCCAACGTCCTGACTTTC,CASSLASSGPSGANVLTF
TRBV9,-,TRBD1,TRBJ2-3,TGTGCCAGCAGCGTAGGACAGGGGGCACCCAATACGCAGTATTTT,CASSVGQGAPNTQYF
TRBV19,-,-,TRBJ1-1,TGTGCCAGTAGTATTGGTACAAACACTGAAGCTTTCTTT,CASSIGTNTEAFF
TRBV30,-,-,TRBJ1-1,TGTGCCTGGAGTAGCGGCCGGTTCACTGAAGCTTTCTTT,CAWSSGRFTEAFF
TRBV4-3,-,-,TRBJ2-7,TGCGCCAGCAGCCAAGAGACGGGGTTAACCTACGAGCAGTACTTC,CASSQETGLTYEQYF
TRBV30,-,-,TRBJ2-1,TGTGCCTGGAGTCCAAATAACAATGAGCAGTTCTTC,CAWSPNNNEQFF
TRBV5-1,few,-,TRBJ2-7,TGCGCCAGCAGCTTGGGACAGGCGAGCTCCTACGAGCAGTACTTC,CASSLGQASSYEQYF
TRBV27,-,TRBD2,TRBJ2-3,TGTGCCAACGATAGCGGGGGGGGCACAGATACGCAGTATTTT,CANDSGGGTDTQYF
TRBV7-9,many,TRBD2,TRBJ2-7,TGTGCCAGCAGCTGGGGTAGCGGGAGGGCCCGCTACGAGCAGTACTTC,CASSWGSGRARYEQYF
TRBV30,-,-,TRBJ1-5,TGTGCCTGGAGATCAAAAGGGCTCAGGATAAATCAGCCCCAGCATTTT,CAWRSKGLRINQPQHF
TRBV5-1,-,-,TRBJ2-1,TGCGCCAGCCGGTTCGTCGACAATGAGCAGTTCTTC,CASRFVDNEQFF
TRBV27,-,TRBD1,TRBJ2-7,TGTGCCAGCGGGCCGACAGGGTTAGGGCAGTACTTC,CASGPTGLGQYF
TRBV7-9,few,-,TRBJ1-1,TGTGCCAGCAGCTTAGCGGGTTGGGGAATGAACACTGAAGCTTTCTTT,CASSLAGWGMNTEAFF
TRBV30,-,-,TRBJ2-3,TGTGCCTGGACTTCATTAGATACGCAGTATTTT,CAWTSLDTQYF
TRBV29-1,-,-,TRBJ2-2,TGCAGCGTTGAAGAGGACATTTTGACCGGGGAGCTGTTTTTT,CSVEEDILTGELFF
TRBV7-2,few,-,TRBJ2-5,TGTGCCAGCAGCCATCCGTCGCAAGAGACCCAGTACTTC,CASSHPSQETQYF
TRBV7-2,-,-,TRBJ2-3,TGTGCCAGCAGCTCCCTTCCGGGTCAACAAGCGAGTATTGATACGCAGTATTTT,CASSSLPGQQASIDTQYF
TRBV2,-,-,TRBJ2-2,TGTGCCAGCAGCCATCGACTGGAGACCGGGGAGCTGTTTTTT,CASSHRLETGELFF
TRBV28,-,TRBD1,TRBJ1-5,TGTGCCAGCAGATCAGCAGGGGGGAATCAGCCCCAGCATTTT,CASRSAGGNQPQHF
TRBV30,-,-,TRBJ2-1,TGTGCCTGGAGTGTAGGATGGGAGCAGTTCTTC,CAWSVGWEQFF
TRBV15,few,-,TRBJ1-5,TGTGCCACCAGCAGCACGGGATATAGCAATCAGCCCCAGCATTTT,CATSSTGYSNQPQHF
TRBV28,few,TRBD2,TRBJ2-7,TGTCTGACGTTTAGCGGGAGGGGTTACGAGCAGTACTTC,CLTFSGRGYEQYF
TRBV11-3,-,TRBD1,TRBJ2-1,TGTGCCAGCAGCTCCCAGGGACAGGGGCTATTCAATGAGCAGTTCTTC,CASSSQGQGLFNEQFF
TRBV15,-,TRBD2,TRBJ2-7,TGTGCCACCAGCAGAGACCTAGCGGGCAACTACGAGCAGTACTTC,CATSRDLAGNYEQYF
TRBV20-1,-,TRBD2,TRBJ2-1,TGCAGTGCTAGGACTAGCCGCAAGCAGTTCTTC,CSARTSRKQFF
TRBV4-3,-,TRBD2,TRBJ2-1,TGCGCCAGCAGCCAAGATCCCTACGGGGGGGCCTTCTACAATGAGCAGTTCTTC,CASSQDPYGGAFYNEQFF
TRBV19,few,-,TRBJ2-6,TGTGCCACCCAACGGGGGACCGCTGGGGCCAACGTCCTGACTTTC,CATQRGTAGANVLTF
TRBV9,-,-,TRBJ2-2,TGTGCCAGCAGCTCAGTAACACTCACCGGGGAGCTGTTTTTT,CASSSVTLTGELFF
TRBV19,few,TRBD1,TRBJ1-2,TGTGCCAGCTACCGACAGGGAATCGACGGCTACACCTTC,CASYRQGIDGYTF
TRBV5-6,-,-,TRBJ1-4,TGTGCCAGCAGCCAGACCGGGACCGCGAATGAAAAACTGTTTTTT,CASSQTGTANEKLFF
TRBV29-1,-,-,TRBJ1-1,TGCAGCGTTCGGAGGGTTGTGAACACTGAAGCTTTCTTT,CSVRRVVNTEAFF
TRBV5-1,-,-,TRBJ2-5,TGCGCCAGCAGCTTGAATACCGGCTCCCAAGAGACCCAGTACTTC,CASSLNTGSQETQYF